Sequencing of this T cell receptor beta chain was carried out in a study of control samples from healthy donors and cancer patients. The method was immunoSEQ multiplex PCR; TCRdb's version includes in-frame clones alone and lacks a portion of them. The data show more than 95,000 clones, about 92% seen once. The CDR3 loop spans 15 amino acids. Trimming took off 2 bases at V and 0 bases at J, with 9 bases between the two ends. From germline, CDR1 is SGHDT and CDR2 YYEEEE. Points on this clone: The same CDR3 arises from other DNA sequences in this sample as well.

This chain links TRBV5-6 with TRBJ1-5; D gene unclear. The TCR was taken from a man in his late teens or twenties in good health. The specimen sequenced was blood. For the CDR3, the DNA is TGTGCCAGCAGCTTAGGAGGGTATAGCAATCAGCCCCAGCATTTT. Amino acid sequence: CASSLGGYSNQPQHF.